The 31 T cell receptor beta chains below all came from one sample that was sequenced in a study of regulatory T cells in long-lasting Graves disease. Libraries of TCR beta came from iRepertoire HTBI primers plus Arm-PCR of CDR3 regions. TCRdb recomputed calls from the multiplex PCR reads with MiXCR, one row per CDR3 protein. The repertoire includes about 540,000 distinct CDR3 sequences, around an eighth of them detected once, and roughly a tenth sits in the top ten. Time point noted: newly diagnosed GD, antithyroid drugs for less than 3 months. RNA isolated from PBMCs was used to make the TCR library. These data were likewise used in another study, on T cells in Graves' hyperthyroidism and ophthalmopathy.

The sequenced sample was peripheral blood mononuclear cells (PBMCs), obtained at new diagnosis, from a patient treated with antithyroid drugs. The receptors here all came from a man aged 25-45 years with Graves disease.

The J gene is TRBJ1-5, the V gene TRBV5-5; a possible D gene is TRBD1 (5 bases). Trimming stripped 1 base from V and 3 bases from J, with 17 bases between. The germline CDR1 and CDR2 sequences are SGHKS and YYEKEE (reference sequence). The CDR3 sequence is 17 residues long. This chain's CDR3 is CASSLWVSRQFNQPQHF. The CDR3 DNA reads TGTGCCAGCAGCTTGTGGGTCAGTCGACAGTTCAATCAGCCCCAGCATTTT.

This clonotype appeared many times. V usage is TRBV6-4 and J usage is TRBJ2-3; 10 bases are shared with TRBD1. J gave up 8 bases and V 5 bases, and 22 bases lay outside the gene matches. The CDR3 runs to 19 residues. CDR1 is MRHNA and CDR2 is SNTAGT in the germline V gene. CDR3 DNA: TGTGCCAGCAGTTCCTTACCCTCCGGGACAGGGGTTCGCAGCTTTACGCAGTATTTT. Its protein product is CASSSLPSGTGVRSFTQYF.

This clonotype was seen ten or more times. The chain joins TRBV29-1 to TRBJ2-4; the match to TRBD2 covers 8 bases. The CDR3 loop spans 18 amino acids. Germline lookup yields CDR1 SQVTM and CDR2 ANQGSEA. Trimming cost V 0 bases and J 0 bases; bases outside gene matches: 10. CDR3 bases: TGCAGCGTTGAAGAGCCCGGGGGGGGGATACTAGCCAAAAACATTCAGTACTTC. Encoded protein: CSVEEPGGGILAKNIQYF.

For the CDR3, the DNA is TGTGCCAGCTCAGACCGGGGCAACAATGAGCAGTTCTTC. It is translated as CASSDRGNNEQFF. The chain couples TRBV7-9 to TRBJ2-1; TRBD1 or TRBD2 may be the D gene (5 bases each). V was cut by 8 bases and J by 5 bases, with 13 bases left in between. From germline, CDR1 is SEHNR and CDR2 FQNEAQ (reference sequence). The CDR3 extends over 13 amino acids.

In this sample, this clonotype turned up many times. The V call is TRBV12-5, the J call TRBJ2-2, with 9 bases lining up with TRBD1. Unmatched junction bases numbered 5, after V lost 4 bases and J lost 5 bases. CDR1 and CDR2 (germline): LGHNT, FRNRAP. There are 15 residues in the CDR3. CDR3 in amino acids: CASGYQTGGTGELFF. The CDR3 nucleotides are TGTGCTAGTGGTTATCAGACAGGGGGAACCGGGGAGCTGTTTTTT. The full variable domain, its missing parts supplied by reference TRBV12-5 and TRBJ2-2, is DARVTQTPRHKVTEMGQEVTMRCQPILGHNTVFWYRQTMMQGLELLAYFRNRAPLDDSGMPKDRFSAEMPDATLATLKIQPSEPRDSAVYFCASGYQTGGTGELFFGEGSRLTVL.

As regards this clonotype: It is likely a read error: a sequence one base away is far more abundant. V gene TRBV2 combines with J gene TRBJ2-1; 8 positions match TRBD2. V gave up 5 bases and J gave up 6 bases; unmatched junction bases: 9. Germline V gene data show CDR1 as SNHLY and CDR2 as FYNNEI. The CDR3 is 15 residues long. The CDR3 sequence: CASSLQGLEPNEQFF. The CDR3, as DNA: TGTGCCAGCAGTCTTCAGGGACTAGAGCCCAATGAGCAGTTCTTC. The entire variable domain, with the rest obtained from reference TRBV2 and TRBJ2-1, is as follows: EPEVTQTPSHQVTQMGQEVILRCVPISNHLYFYWYRQILGQKVEFLVSFYNNEISEKSEIFDDQFSVERPDGSNFTLKIRSTKLEDSAMYFCASSLQGLEPNEQFFGPGTRLTVL.

A few counts support this clonotype. The V gene is TRBV19, the J gene TRBJ2-5; the D gene is possibly TRBD2 (5 bases). Per germline, CDR1 LNHDA and CDR2 SQIVND (reference sequence). This CDR3 comprises 13 residues. The V end lost 8 bases, the J end lost 5 bases, and 15 bases lay between the germline ends. The CDR3 DNA is TGTGCCAGTGCGGAACTAGGATGGGAGACCCAGTACTTC. Translated: CASAELGWETQYF.

This clonotype appeared many times. The rearrangement joins TRBV6-5 to TRBJ2-7, with D possibly matching TRBD1 (5 bases). The CDR3 is made up of 13 amino acids. Germline values: CDR1 MNHEY, CDR2 SVGAGI. V lost 4 bases, J lost 5 bases, and 12 bases lay in between. CDR3 sequence reads: CASSLQDTNEQYF. CDR3 DNA: TGTGCCAGCAGTTTACAGGATACTAACGAGCAGTACTTC.

About this clonotype: As the CDR3 is not closed by the conserved phenylalanine or tryptophan, this likely results from a read error. This chain connects TRBV28 to TRBJ2-7, with TRBD1 matching 11 bases. Germline V CDR1 and CDR2: MDHEN, SYDVKM. The CDR3 sequence is 14 residues long. V was pared by 10 bases and J by 6 bases, with 11 bases of the junction left unmatched. Here the CDR3 reads CANTAGTGGPEQYL. The CDR3 DNA reads TGTGCCAACACGGCCGGGACAGGGGGTCCCGAGCAGTACCTC.

This clonotype was seen many times. The chain is built from TRBV2 and TRBJ2-1; D gene uncertain. CDR1 is SNHLY, CDR2 FYNNEI, per germline. CDR3 length: 12 amino acids. V was pared by 6 bases and J by 4 bases, with 7 bases between. The CDR3 coding sequence is TGTGCCAGCAGGGCAGCTTACAATGAGCAGTTCTTC. The encoded protein is CASRAAYNEQFF.

This clonotype was recorded a few times. The genes are TRBV24-1 and TRBJ2-3; a weak D match, TRBD1 (7 bases). The V and J ends lost 1 base and 9 bases respectively, with 19 bases between them. Germline V gives CDR1 KGHDR, CDR2 SFDVKD. The CDR3 extends over 16 amino acids. CDR3: CATSDFGQAGHGTQYF. The CDR3 DNA sequence: TGTGCCACCAGTGATTTCGGACAGGCGGGGCATGGGACGCAGTATTTT.

Only a few counts were recorded for this clonotype. The chain is built from TRBV5-4 and TRBJ2-2; perhaps TRBD1 as D (6 bases). Germline V gene lookup returns CDR1 SGHNT and CDR2 YYREEE (reference sequence). There are 13 residues in the CDR3. V lost 10 bases, J lost 0 bases, and 10 bases lay in between. In nucleotides, the CDR3 is TGTGCCGGGGGCCAGCCGAACACCGGGGAGCTGTTTTTT. This sequence encodes CAGGQPNTGELFF. Variable domain in full (rest from reference TRBV5-4 and TRBJ2-2): ETGVTQSPTHLIKTRGQQVTLRCSSQSGHNTVSWYQQALGQGPQFIFQYYREEENGRGNFPPRFSGLQFPNYSSELNVNALELDDSALYLCAGGQPNTGELFFGEGSRLTVL.

Notes on this clonotype: Given a much more abundant clone one base away, this may be a read error. The chain carries TRBV10-3 and TRBJ2-3; D perhaps matches TRBD2 (5 bases). Germline-derived CDR1 and CDR2 are ENHRY and SYGVKD. The CDR3 length is 15 residues. The CDR3 is CAISESKGGTDTRYF. DNA for the CDR3: TGTGCCATCAGTGAGTCGAAAGGAGGCACAGATACGCGGTATTTT.

The table lists this clonotype with many counts. J is TRBJ1-5 and V is TRBV6-1; tentatively, D is TRBD1 (5 bases). The CDR3 is 14 residues long. Germline V gene sequence: CDR1 MNHNS, CDR2 SASEGT. Trimming took 6 bases from V and 3 from J, leaving 12 bases between them. DNA of the CDR3: TGTGCCAGCAGCTTACAAGGGGCCAATCAGCCCCAGCATTTT. It specifies CASSLQGANQPQHF.

This rearrangement joins TRBV20-1 to TRBJ2-5; D possibly corresponds to TRBD2 (7 bases). The germline V gene encodes CDR1 DFQATT and CDR2 SNEGSKA (reference sequence). Deletions cut 1 base from V and 5 bases from J, with 14 bases between. The CDR3 runs 14 residues. DNA of the CDR3: TGCAGTGCTAGAGCTGGGGGGGCCCCGGAGACCCAGTACTTC. It is translated as CSARAGGAPETQYF.

This clonotype occurred many times. This chain joins TRBV11-2 and TRBJ2-1; 10 nucleotides align to TRBD2. There are 21 residues in the CDR3. Per germline, CDR1 SGHAT and CDR2 FQNNGV. V lost 3 bases to trimming and J lost 0 bases; unmatched junction nucleotides: 17. The CDR3 DNA is TGTGCCAGCAGCTTCCCAACCCTAGCGGGGGTCCCCCAAAGCTCCTACAATGAGCAGTTCTTC. Translated, it gives CASSFPTLAGVPQSSYNEQFF.

This clonotype was counted ten times or more. This chain uses TRBV20-1 with TRBJ2-5, with a weak D call TRBD2 (6 bases). Germline lookup yields CDR1 DFQATT and CDR2 SNEGSKA (reference sequence). The CDR3 sequence is 13 residues long. V lost 2 bases to trimming and J lost 5 bases, with 12 bases between them. This chain's CDR3 is CSARSEGGETQYF. As DNA, the CDR3 is TGCAGTGCTAGATCAGAAGGAGGGGAGACCCAGTACTTC.

The chain couples TRBV3-1 to TRBJ1-5; D gene unclear. Germline CDR1 and CDR2: LGHDT and YNNKEL (reference sequence). The germline V and J ends were trimmed by 5 bases and 5 bases, with 10 bases remaining between them. The CDR3 is 13 amino acids. Written as DNA, the CDR3 is TGTGCCAGCAGCAAACAGTCGGATCAGCCCCAGCATTTT. Encoded protein: CASSKQSDQPQHF.

With respect to this clonotype: This may stem from a read error, because a much larger clone lies one nucleotide away. The gene calls are TRBV20-1 and TRBJ2-3; unclear D gene. The J call is doubtful: the DNA matches TRBJ2-5 better. This CDR3 is built from 15 residues. Looked up from germline, CDR1 is DFQATT and CDR2 is SNEGSKA (reference sequence). The CDR3 region is CSVMCPSAKEETQYF. The CDR3 DNA sequence: TGCAGTGTCATGTGTCCCTCTGCGAAGGAAGAGACCCAGTACTTC.

The chain carries TRBV2 and TRBJ1-6, with TRBD1 matching over 11 bases. The ends lost 6 bases at V and 7 bases at J; junction bases unmatched: 11. This CDR3 region has 17 residues. Germline V gene sequence: CDR1 SNHLY, CDR2 FYNNEI. The CDR3 region is CASRAGQGAGSNSPLHF. The DNA for the CDR3 is TGTGCCAGCAGGGCCGGACAGGGGGCCGGGTCCAATTCACCCCTCCACTTT.

This clonotype was counted at least ten times. V and J are TRBV12-3 or TRBV12-4 and TRBJ1-1; the D is unclear. Trimming cost V 5 bases and J 6 bases, with 13 bases left between them. This CDR3 is built from 13 residues. CDR3 sequence (DNA): TGTGCCAGCAGTCCCGCTTTTGGCGCTGAAGCTTTCTTT. Translated, it gives CASSPAFGAEAFF.

In this sample, this clonotype turned up a few times. This rearrangement joins TRBV6-1 to TRBJ2-1; 9 nucleotides match TRBD2. J lost 7 bases, V lost 8 bases, and 12 bases had no gene match. CDR1 is MNHNS and CDR2 is SASEGT in the germline V gene. This CDR3 is 15 amino acids long. This CDR3 reads CASGLSGSIYNEQFF. Here the CDR3 DNA reads TGTGCCAGCGGCCTTAGCGGGAGCATTTATAATGAGCAGTTCTTC.

The chain couples TRBV5-8 to TRBJ1-3; D not resolved. CDR3 size: 16 residues. The germline V gene has CDR1 SGHTS and CDR2 YDEGEE. V lost 1 base and J 0 bases, leaving 11 bases between the germline ends. CDR3 sequence reads: CASSLRTTPSGNTIYF. The CDR3 nucleotides are TGTGCCAGCAGCTTGAGGACTACACCCTCTGGAAACACCATATATTTT.

This clonotype was detected many times. The chain employs TRBV5-1 and TRBJ2-4; 8 positions agree with TRBD1. V gave up 3 bases and J gave up 6 bases; unmatched junction bases: 5. CDR3 size: 14 residues. Germline V gene sequence: CDR1 SGHRS, CDR2 YFSETQ. CDR3 nucleotides: TGCGCCAGCAGCTCAACAGGGGGTGGAAACATTCAGTACTTC. Encoded protein: CASSSTGGGNIQYF.

This clonotype was seen many times. The J gene is TRBJ2-7, the V gene TRBV29-1; D might be TRBD1 or TRBD2, each matching 8 bases. Trimming took off 5 bases at V and 3 bases at J, with 17 bases between the two ends. This CDR3 contains 14 residues. The V gene's germline CDR1 is SQVTM and CDR2 ANQGSEA. The CDR3 DNA reads as TGCAGCGTTCAGGGGGCAAGCGGGGGCTACGAGCAGTACTTC. Translation: CSVQGASGGYEQYF.

This chain links TRBV4-2 with TRBJ1-4; 8 nucleotides agree with TRBD1. This CDR3 is built from 16 residues. The V gene's germline CDR1 is LGHNA and CDR2 YNFKEQ. After removal of 0 bases from V and 7 bases from J, the junction contained 7 bases not matched to a gene. In nucleotides, the CDR3 is TGTGCCAGCAGCCAAGAAAGGCAGGGGGCTGGTGAAAAACTGTTTTTT. It yields the protein CASSQERQGAGEKLFF.

This clonotype was seen only a few times. V and J are TRBV6-2 or TRBV6-3 and TRBJ1-4, with D perhaps TRBD1 (5 bases). Germline CDR1 reads MNHEY; CDR2 reads SVGEGT. Between the trimmed V and J ends, which lost 10 bases and 0 bases, there was a span of 15 bases. This CDR3 spans 15 amino acids. The CDR3: CATQTGDTTNEKLFF. In DNA, the CDR3 is TGTGCCACCCAAACAGGTGATACAACTAATGAAAAACTGTTTTTT.

V is TRBV30 and J is TRBJ2-7; D tentatively reads TRBD1 or TRBD2 (5 bases each). CDR1 is GTSNPN and CDR2 is SVGIG in the germline V gene (reference sequence). V lost 4 bases to trimming and J lost 5 bases, with 15 bases between them. This CDR3 spans 13 amino acids. In DNA, the CDR3 is TGTGCCTGGACCTCAGGGACCCGGGACGAGCAGTACTTC. It encodes CAWTSGTRDEQYF.

This clonotype was found many times. V is TRBV30 and J is TRBJ1-2; 7 bases are a match to TRBD1. The junction had 10 bases not matched to a gene; V was cut back by 0 bases and J by 6 bases. CDR3 size: 15 residues. The germline V gene encodes CDR1 GTSNPN and CDR2 SVGIG (reference sequence). The CDR3 region is CAWSVRRGGSDGYTF. As DNA, the CDR3 is TGTGCCTGGAGTGTACGGCGAGGGGGCTCGGATGGCTACACCTTC.

J is TRBJ2-3 and V is TRBV13; TRBD2 is a possible D gene (6 bases). The germline V gene encodes CDR1 PRHDT and CDR2 FYEKMQ (reference sequence). The CDR3 spans 16 residues. The V gene lost 4 bases and the J gene lost 3 bases, with 17 bases spanning the gap. The CDR3 reads CASSSGLRIGTDTQYF. DNA for the CDR3: TGTGCCAGCAGCTCGGGACTTAGGATCGGTACAGATACGCAGTATTTT.

V and J are TRBV20-1 and TRBJ2-5; 7 bases align to TRBD2. With 6 bases clipped from V and 5 bases from J, the junction kept 15 bases outside the gene matches. The CDR3 runs 15 residues. Per the germline V gene, CDR1 is DFQATT and CDR2 is SNEGSKA (reference sequence). CDR3 nucleotide sequence: TGCAGTGCCAGTGGACTAGTTGAGGGTGGGGAGACCCAGTACTTC. Protein product: CSASGLVEGGETQYF.